This TCR beta chain was found in a study of cytomegalovirus exposure and HLA in healthy donors. Study-wide findings and caveats: It was found in a later analysis that first-cohort TCR clusters tended to co-occur in the approximately 120 validation repertoires. Researchers counted 164 TCR beta chains as cytomegalovirus-associated.

In regard to this clone: Its target is not known.

The germline CDR1 and CDR2 sequences are SNHLY and FYNNEI. This CDR3 contains 14 residues. With 5 bases clipped from V and 7 bases from J, the junction kept 7 bases outside the gene matches. Sequenced by immunoSEQ multiplex PCR; TCRdb stores in-frame clones only, minus some. The sample consists of under 130,000 clones, about 86% of them appearing once. The source is a woman in her late teens or twenties in good health and CMV-seropositive. What was sequenced was PBMCs. The rearrangement joins TRBV2 to TRBJ1-5, with TRBD1 identical over 8 bases. The CDR3 protein is CASSFGQGQQPQHF. In DNA form, the CDR3 reads TGTGCCAGCAGTTTTGGACAGGGCCAGCAGCCCCAGCATTTT.